The text below deals with one T cell receptor beta chain. As yet, its antigen is unknown. The CDR3 spans 16 residues. V shed 5 bases and J 4 bases; nucleotides not matched to a gene: 13. Germline V gene data show CDR1 as SGHKS and CDR2 as YYEKEE (reference sequence). The data belong to a study of vaccination effects on CD4 cells after COVID-19. Study-level background: Everyone in the study got two shots of either the BNT162b2 or mRNA-1273 vaccine.

The culture ran for 10 days, and then CD4+ T cells were isolated. The study found no prior SARS-CoV-2 infection in the vaccine recipients, who tested negative for nucleocapsid antibodies. On both days 3 and 7, half of the culture medium was replaced with IL-2 medium. Data came from immunoSEQ multiplex PCR; TCRdb stores just in-frame clones and leaves some out. The profile shows 31,000 or so clones, approximately 70% of them singletons. The source is a human donor who received a COVID-19 vaccine. The sequencing here drew on CD4+ T cells from PBMCs cultured without peptide, taken before COVID-19 vaccination. The chain is built from TRBV5-5 and TRBJ2-3, with 7 bases that match TRBD2. Here the CDR3 DNA reads TGTGCCAGCAGTTTGATAGGTGGGAGCGGGGCAGATACGCAGTATTTT. Protein product: CASSLIGGSGADTQYF. Full variable domain (outside the CDR3, taken from reference TRBV5-5 and TRBJ2-3): DAGVTQSPTHLIKTRGQQVTLRCSPISGHKSVSWYQQVLGQGPQFIFQYYEKEERGRGNFPDRFSARQFPNYSSELNVNALLLGDSALYLCASSLIGGSGADTQYFGPGTRLTVL.